Below, 31 T cell receptor beta chains from the same sample are listed, as sequenced in a study of T cell responses to AZD1222 COVID-19 vaccine. Using immunoSEQ multiplex PCR, the repertoire was profiled, and TCRdb retains in-frame clones only, with some absent. The sample contains roughly 120,000 clones, more than 80% of which appear only once. The source was peripheral blood, collected on day 0 of AZD1222 vaccination. The receptors come from an adult in good health.

V gene TRBV3-1 (or the pseudogene TRBV3-2) combines with J gene TRBJ1-5, with D possibly TRBD1 on 5 matching bases. V was cut by 0 bases and J by 7 bases, with 16 bases left in between. Per germline, CDR1 LGHDT and CDR2 YNNKEL (reference sequence). The length of the CDR3 is 16 residues. The CDR3 reads CASSQDGGQGGQPQHF. The CDR3 DNA reads TGTGCCAGCAGCCAAGATGGAGGGCAGGGAGGCCAGCCCCAGCATTTT.

The genes are TRBV28 and TRBJ1-2; D might be TRBD1 (5 bases). V was cut by 2 bases and J by 7 bases, with 11 bases left in between. CDR1 and CDR2 from the germline V gene are MDHEN and SYDVKM. This CDR3 contains 13 residues. The CDR3 is CASSLGVQVGYTF. CDR3 nucleotide sequence: TGTGCCAGCAGTTTAGGAGTACAGGTTGGCTACACCTTC.

V usage is TRBV28 and J usage is TRBJ2-4, with TRBD1 matching 10 bases. The junction had 9 bases not matched to a gene; V was cut back by 5 bases and J by 8 bases. The germline gives CDR1 MDHEN, CDR2 SYDVKM. This CDR3 is built from 15 residues. DNA for the CDR3: TGTGCCAGCAGTCCCAGACAGGGGGCCTTTGACATTCAGTACTTC. It encodes CASSPRQGAFDIQYF. The full variable domain, in which reference TRBV28 and TRBJ2-4 provide the parts outside the CDR3, is DVKVTQSSRYLVKRTGEKVFLECVQDMDHENMFWYRQDPGLGLRLIYFSYDVKMKEKGDIPEGYSVSREKKERFSLILESASTNQTSMYLCASSPRQGAFDIQYFGAGTRLSVL.

The CDR3 nucleotides read TGTGCCAGCTCACCAGGAGAGGTCCACACTGAAGCTTTCTTT. Residues: CASSPGEVHTEAFF. The rearrangement uses TRBV18 and TRBJ1-1; D gene ambiguous. V was pared by 2 bases and J by 3 bases, with 10 bases between. The CDR3 runs to 14 residues. The germline V gene encodes CDR1 KGHSH and CDR2 LQKENI.

The J gene is TRBJ2-1, the V gene TRBV12-3 or TRBV12-4; 7 bases fit TRBD2. After removal of 6 bases from V and 6 bases from J, the junction contained 5 bases not matched to a gene. The CDR3 has 13 amino acids. CDR3 DNA sequence: TGTGCCAGCAGCGGGGGGAAAGGCAATGAGCAGTTCTTC. As protein: CASSGGKGNEQFF.

This chain joins TRBV5-1 and TRBJ2-3; D might be TRBD2 (6 bases). This CDR3 is built from 16 residues. Germline assignment: CDR1 SGHRS and CDR2 YFSETQ. V dropped 4 bases and J dropped 5 bases, with 20 bases sitting between them. The CDR3: CASSPSRDWGRDTQYF. The CDR3, as DNA: TGCGCCAGCAGCCCAAGCCGGGACTGGGGGAGAGATACGCAGTATTTT.

The V call is TRBV11-3, the J call TRBJ2-7, with D tentatively TRBD1 or TRBD2 (5 bases each). The CDR3 length is 14 residues. CDR1 is SGHNT and CDR2 is YENEEA in the germline V gene. V was clipped by 0 bases and J by 7 bases, with 13 bases between them. The CDR3 reads CASSLEGDLGEQYF. In DNA form, the CDR3 reads TGTGCCAGCAGCTTAGAAGGGGACCTGGGGGAGCAGTACTTC. Using reference TRBV11-3 and TRBJ2-7 for the parts outside the CDR3, the full variable domain is EAGVVQSPRYKIIEKKQPVAFWCNPISGHNTLYWYLQNLGQGPELLIRYENEEAVDDSQLPKDRFSAERLKGVDSTLKIQPAELGDSAVYLCASSLEGDLGEQYFGPGTRLTVT.

This chain joins TRBV9 and TRBJ2-2; D is unclear. The germline CDR1 and CDR2 sequences are SGDLS and YYNGEE. The CDR3 sequence is 13 residues long. Trimming stripped 0 bases from V and 4 bases from J, with 4 bases between. DNA for the CDR3: TGTGCCAGCAGCGTAGTACTCACCGGGGAGCTGTTTTTT. It translates to CASSVVLTGELFF.

The genes are TRBV24-1 and TRBJ2-2; TRBD2 is a possible D gene (5 bases). Trimming shortened V by 4 bases and J by 6 bases, and 11 bases separated the two germline ends. This CDR3 comprises 14 residues. Germline CDR1 and CDR2: KGHDR and SFDVKD. Here the CDR3 reads CATSEHGESGELFF. CDR3 sequence (DNA): TGTGCCACCAGTGAACACGGGGAGTCCGGGGAGCTGTTTTTT.

This chain joins TRBV7-9 and TRBJ1-1; 8 bases line up with TRBD1. Germline values: CDR1 SEHNR, CDR2 FQNEAQ (reference sequence). Trimming at V came to 5 bases and at J to 0 bases, leaving 8 bases not matched to a gene. The length of the CDR3 is 16 residues. CDR3 DNA sequence: TGTGCCAGCAGCCCCGGACAGGGTAGATTGAACACTGAAGCTTTCTTT. Protein: CASSPGQGRLNTEAFF. The whole variable domain, filled in from reference TRBV7-9 and TRBJ1-1, reads DTGVSQNPRHKITKRGQNVTFRCDPISEHNRLYWYRQTLGQGPEFLTYFQNEAQLEKSRLLSDRFSAERPKGSFSTLEIQRTEQGDSAMYLCASSPGQGRLNTEAFFGQGTRLTVV.

This clone was detected once. This chain links TRBV27 with TRBJ2-5; no clear D gene. CDR3 length: 12 residues. The ends were cut back, 6 bases at V and 4 bases at J, with 9 bases in the middle. Germline V CDR1 and CDR2: MNHEY, SMNVEV (reference sequence). This CDR3 reads CASRGLGETQYF. DNA for the CDR3: TGTGCCAGCAGGGGTTTAGGAGAGACCCAGTACTTC.

The chain is built from TRBV5-1 and TRBJ2-5; D assignment may be TRBD1 or TRBD2 (6 bases each). CDR1 and CDR2 (germline): SGHRS, YFSETQ. The CDR3 runs 13 residues. V was clipped by 5 bases and J by 5 bases, with 13 bases between them. CDR3 amino acids: CASSRGRGETQYF. In nucleotides, the CDR3 is TGCGCCAGCAGTCGGGGGCGAGGGGAGACCCAGTACTTC.

The chain is built from TRBV28 and TRBJ1-4, with D maybe TRBD1 (5 bases). The germline V gene encodes CDR1 MDHEN and CDR2 SYDVKM. The CDR3 spans 15 residues. V lost 2 bases and J lost 5, with 12 bases in between. The CDR3, as DNA: TGTGCCAGCAGTTTACCGACAGAGAACAATGAAAAACTGTTTTTT. This sequence encodes CASSLPTENNEKLFF. Using reference TRBV28 and TRBJ1-4 for the parts outside the CDR3, the full variable domain is DVKVTQSSRYLVKRTGEKVFLECVQDMDHENMFWYRQDPGLGLRLIYFSYDVKMKEKGDIPEGYSVSREKKERFSLILESASTNQTSMYLCASSLPTENNEKLFFGSGTQLSVL.

This sequence joins TRBV2 and TRBJ2-3, with TRBD2 matching 11 bases. The CDR3 sequence is 16 residues long. The V gene end was trimmed by 6 bases and the J gene end by 2 bases; junction bases not matched to a gene: 7. Germline V gives CDR1 SNHLY, CDR2 FYNNEI. CDR3 protein: CASRALAGGYTDTQYF. The CDR3, as DNA: TGTGCCAGCAGGGCGCTAGCGGGGGGCTACACAGATACGCAGTATTTT.

This clone was seen only a few times. This sequence joins TRBV28 and TRBJ1-2; the D gene is possibly TRBD1 (6 bases). Germline assignment: CDR1 MDHEN and CDR2 SYDVKM. Trimming took 5 bases from V and 6 from J, leaving 19 bases between them. CDR3 length equals 15 residues. The CDR3 protein is CASSPPLAGADGYTF. The CDR3 region has the DNA TGTGCCAGCAGTCCCCCTCTTGCAGGGGCGGATGGCTACACCTTC.

V gene TRBV5-4 combines with J gene TRBJ1-3; unclear D gene. This CDR3 is built from 15 residues. V was shortened by 5 bases and J by 2 bases, with 14 bases between the two germline ends. The V gene's germline CDR1 is SGHNT and CDR2 YYREEE (reference sequence). CDR3: CASSNDIKAGNTIYF. In DNA, the CDR3 is TGTGCCAGCAGTAATGACATAAAGGCTGGAAACACCATATATTTT.

The genes are TRBV6-1 and TRBJ2-7, with D possibly TRBD1 on 6 matching bases. The V gene's germline CDR1 is MNHNS and CDR2 SASEGT. The CDR3 runs 15 residues. V was shortened by 1 base and J by 3 bases, with 13 bases between the two germline ends. The CDR3 nucleotides are TGTGCCAGCAGTGAAGGGAATCAGGGGATCTACGAGCAGTACTTC. This codes for CASSEGNQGIYEQYF.

This clone occurred a few times. The chain employs TRBV2 and TRBJ1-6, with D perhaps TRBD1 (6 bases). CDR3 length: 14 residues. Per the germline V gene, CDR1 is SNHLY and CDR2 is FYNNEI. Deletions cut 1 base from V and 9 bases from J, with 10 bases between. In DNA form, the CDR3 reads TGTGCCAGCAGTGAAGTGCAAGGGGGTTCACCCCTCCACTTT. This encodes CASSEVQGGSPLHF.

V is TRBV7-3 and J is TRBJ2-3; possibly TRBD1 for D (5 bases). Between the trimmed V and J ends, which lost 5 bases and 6 bases, there was a span of 12 bases. Germline loops: CDR1 SGHTA, CDR2 FQGTGA. The CDR3 runs 13 residues. DNA for the CDR3: TGTGCCAGCAGCCCATCCAGGGTGGATACGCAGTATTTT. Amino acids: CASSPSRVDTQYF. Full variable domain (missing parts from reference TRBV7-3 and TRBJ2-3): GAGVSQTPSNKVTEKGKYVELRCDPISGHTALYWYRQSLGQGPEFLIYFQGTGAADDSGLPNDRFFAVRPEGSVSTLKIQRTERGDSAVYLCASSPSRVDTQYFGPGTRLTVL.

V gene TRBV9 combines with J gene TRBJ2-7; 8 bases agree with TRBD1. The CDR3 runs 15 residues. The germline V gene has CDR1 SGDLS and CDR2 YYNGEE. V lost 3 bases to trimming and J lost 4 bases; unmatched junction nucleotides: 9. Here the CDR3 DNA reads TGTGCCAGCAGCGCCGGGACAGGAACAACATACGAGCAGTACTTC. Its protein product is CASSAGTGTTYEQYF.

This chain uses TRBV15 with TRBJ2-7, with 12 bases lining up with TRBD2. Germline CDR1 and CDR2: LNHNV and YYDKDF (reference sequence). The CDR3 has 17 amino acids. V gave up 0 bases and J gave up 2 bases; unmatched junction bases: 5. The CDR3 bases are TGTGCCACCAGCAGAGATTTCGGACTAGCGGGAACCTACGAGCAGTACTTC. Amino acids: CATSRDFGLAGTYEQYF.

The genes are TRBV18 and TRBJ2-5; D possibly corresponds to TRBD2 (6 bases). Trimming pared 6 bases from V and 3 bases from J, leaving 17 bases between. This CDR3 spans 15 amino acids. Per the germline V gene, CDR1 is KGHSH and CDR2 is LQKENI. CDR3 protein: CASSPRAGKKETQYF. The CDR3 coding sequence is TGTGCCAGCTCGCCCCGGGCGGGGAAAAAAGAGACCCAGTACTTC.

This chain connects TRBV6-5 to TRBJ2-3; a weak D match, TRBD2 (6 bases). This CDR3 contains 14 residues. Germline assignment: CDR1 MNHEY and CDR2 SVGAGI. Trimming cost V 5 bases and J 0 bases, with 9 bases left between them. The CDR3 here is CASSPGTSTDTQYF. The CDR3 bases are TGTGCCAGCAGTCCCGGGACTAGCACAGATACGCAGTATTTT.

J is TRBJ2-7 and V is TRBV9; 7 nucleotides match TRBD1. Trimming took 3 bases from V and 1 from J; bases not matched to a gene: 4. Germline V gene lookup returns CDR1 SGDLS and CDR2 YYNGEE. The CDR3 length is 14 residues. In DNA form, the CDR3 reads TGTGCCAGCAGCGAGGCAGGGGGATCCTACGAGCAGTACTTC. As protein: CASSEAGGSYEQYF.

This rearrangement joins TRBV7-9 to TRBJ1-4; D gene unclear. The CDR3 totals 16 residues. Trimming removed 5 bases from V and 0 bases from J, with 13 bases in between. Looked up from germline, CDR1 is SEHNR and CDR2 is FQNEAQ (reference sequence). The CDR3 protein is CASSPGGPSTNEKLFF. DNA of the CDR3: TGTGCCAGCAGCCCTGGAGGACCGTCAACTAATGAAAAACTGTTTTTT.

This rearrangement joins TRBV28 to TRBJ2-5; D is uncertain. This CDR3 contains 16 residues. V lost 4 bases, J lost 5 bases, and 20 bases lay in between. Germline lookup yields CDR1 MDHEN and CDR2 SYDVKM. CDR3 bases: TGTGCCAGCAGTTCAGTAGTGCGGTCAAGGTTGGAGACCCAGTACTTC. This translates into CASSSVVRSRLETQYF. Drawing the rest from reference TRBV28 and TRBJ2-5, the complete variable domain is DVKVTQSSRYLVKRTGEKVFLECVQDMDHENMFWYRQDPGLGLRLIYFSYDVKMKEKGDIPEGYSVSREKKERFSLILESASTNQTSMYLCASSSVVRSRLETQYFGPGTRLLVL.

This clone came up a few times. CDR3 DNA: TGTGCCAGCAGCCCGGATGGGGGACCCTACGAGCAGTACTTC. Protein product: CASSPDGGPYEQYF. The chain carries TRBV3-1 (or the pseudogene TRBV3-2) and TRBJ2-7; perhaps D is TRBD1 or TRBD2 (5 bases each). Trimming took 4 bases from V and 2 from J, leaving 12 bases between them. The length of the CDR3 is 14 residues. Per germline, CDR1 LGHDT and CDR2 YNNKEL (reference sequence).

In its sample, this clone was seen once. At the DNA level, this CDR3 is encoded by other sequences in the same sample as well. The chain recombines TRBV7-8 with TRBJ2-7; TRBD1 might be the D (5 bases). V was clipped by 5 bases and J by 2 bases, with 13 bases between them. This CDR3 comprises 14 residues. Germline CDR1 reads SGHVS; CDR2 reads FQNEAQ. As DNA, the CDR3 is TGTGCCAGCAGCCGAGGAACAGGACCCTACGAGCAGTACTTC. Encoded protein: CASSRGTGPYEQYF.

The chain combines TRBV6-2 or TRBV6-3 with TRBJ1-2, with a weak D call TRBD1 (5 bases). Germline-derived CDR1 and CDR2 are MNHEY and SVGEGT. The CDR3 length is 15 residues. Trimming shortened V by 2 bases and J by 4 bases, and 14 bases separated the two germline ends. In DNA form, the CDR3 reads TGTGCCAGCAGTTACAAAGGTCAGGGAGTCTATGGCTACACCTTC. It codes for CASSYKGQGVYGYTF.

This chain connects TRBV7-2 to TRBJ2-7; 9 bases align to TRBD1. Germline V CDR1 and CDR2: SGHTA, FQGNSA. The CDR3 is 13 amino acids. Trimming at V came to 3 bases and at J to 9 bases, leaving 6 bases not matched to a gene. The CDR3 loop reads CASSLDRGEPQYF. In DNA form, the CDR3 reads TGTGCCAGCAGCTTGGACAGGGGCGAACCGCAGTACTTC.

The chain carries TRBV28 and TRBJ1-1; unclear D gene. The CDR3 runs to 13 residues. Germline CDR1 and CDR2: MDHEN and SYDVKM. V was cut by 3 bases and J by 1 base, with 6 bases left in between. The CDR3 nucleotides are TGTGCCAGCAGTTTTCCAGGGAACACTGAAGCTTTCTTT. This sequence encodes CASSFPGNTEAFF.